These 3 T cell receptor beta chains originate from one sample sequenced in a study of T cell responses to AZD1222 COVID-19 vaccine (dated by TCRdb to the early 2020s). The time point label here, explained by the study, means: about 28 days (+/-7) after the second vaccine dose. The library was obtained by the immunoSEQ multiplex PCR assay. TCRdb's version of the immuneACCESS table is confined to in-frame rearrangements and falls short of the full clone set. An unresolved V gene accounts for under half of the shortfall where checked; the remainder is of unknown origin. Across this sample there are around 150,000 clones, with over 85% seen only once. The top ten clones comprise 6% to 7% of the sample. The sample was peripheral blood, taken 28 days after the second AZD1222 dose. These receptors were collected from an adult who received the AZD1222 COVID-19 vaccine.

The chain joins TRBV4-1 to TRBJ1-5; D gene unclear. Germline CDR1 MGHRA, CDR2 YSYEKL. V was cut by 1 base and J by 5 bases, with 3 bases left in between. This CDR3 spans 12 amino acids. The DNA for the CDR3 is TGCGCCAGCAGCCAAGGCGATCAGCCCCAGCATTTT. Its protein is CASSQGDQPQHF.

The chain is built from TRBV18 and TRBJ1-2; D call uncertain. Germline V gene lookup returns CDR1 KGHSH and CDR2 LQKENI. The CDR3 is made up of 15 amino acids. With 2 bases removed from V and 0 bases from J, the gap between germline ends came to 10 bases. The CDR3 DNA reads TGTGCCAGCTCACCAACCGACGGGTCTAACTATGGCTACACCTTC. This translates into CASSPTDGSNYGYTF. The complete variable domain, with remaining parts taken from reference TRBV18 and TRBJ1-2, reads NAGVMQNPRHLVRRRGQEARLRCSPMKGHSHVYWYRQLPEEGLKFMVYLQKENIIDESGMPKERFSAEFPKEGPSILRIQQVVRGDSAAYFCASSPTDGSNYGYTFGSGTRLTVV.

The chain joins TRBV29-1 to TRBJ1-1; 9 bases agree with TRBD1. This CDR3 is built from 16 residues. With V trimmed by 6 bases and J by 0 bases, 11 bases remained unmatched. The germline V gene has CDR1 SQVTM and CDR2 ANQGSEA. The CDR3 is CSVRGQGTAMNTEAFF. CDR3 DNA sequence: TGCAGCGTCCGAGGACAGGGGACTGCTATGAACACTGAAGCTTTCTTT.